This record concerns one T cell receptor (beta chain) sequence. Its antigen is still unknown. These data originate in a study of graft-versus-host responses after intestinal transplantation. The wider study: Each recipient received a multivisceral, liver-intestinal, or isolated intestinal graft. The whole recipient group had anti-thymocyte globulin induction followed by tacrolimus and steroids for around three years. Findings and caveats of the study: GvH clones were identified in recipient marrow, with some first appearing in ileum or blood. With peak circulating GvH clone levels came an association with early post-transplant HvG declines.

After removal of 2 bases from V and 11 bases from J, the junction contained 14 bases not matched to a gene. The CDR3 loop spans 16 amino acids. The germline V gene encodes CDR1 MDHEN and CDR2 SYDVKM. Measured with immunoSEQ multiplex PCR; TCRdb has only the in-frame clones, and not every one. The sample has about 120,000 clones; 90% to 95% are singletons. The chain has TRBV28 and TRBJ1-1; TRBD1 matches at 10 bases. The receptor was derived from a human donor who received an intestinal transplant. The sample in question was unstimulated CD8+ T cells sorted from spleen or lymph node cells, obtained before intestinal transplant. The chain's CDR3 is CASSLVGDRGQSYAFF. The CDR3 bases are TGTGCCAGCAGTTTAGTTGGCGACAGGGGGCAGTCTTATGCTTTCTTT.